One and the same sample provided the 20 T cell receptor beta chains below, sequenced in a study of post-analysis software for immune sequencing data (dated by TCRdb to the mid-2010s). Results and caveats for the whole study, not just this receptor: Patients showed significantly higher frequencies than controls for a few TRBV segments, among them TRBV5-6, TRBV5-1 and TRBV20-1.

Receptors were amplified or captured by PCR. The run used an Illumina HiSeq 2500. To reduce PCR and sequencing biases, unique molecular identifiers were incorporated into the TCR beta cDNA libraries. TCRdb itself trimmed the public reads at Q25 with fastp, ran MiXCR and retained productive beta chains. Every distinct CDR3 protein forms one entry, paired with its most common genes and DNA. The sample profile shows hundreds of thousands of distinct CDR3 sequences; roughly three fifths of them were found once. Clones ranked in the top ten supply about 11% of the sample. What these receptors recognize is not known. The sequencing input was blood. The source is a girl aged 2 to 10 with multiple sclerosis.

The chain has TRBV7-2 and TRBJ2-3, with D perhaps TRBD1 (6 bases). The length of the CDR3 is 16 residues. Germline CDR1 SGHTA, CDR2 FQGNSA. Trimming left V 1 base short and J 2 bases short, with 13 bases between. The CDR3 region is CASSLGRGYTTDTQYF. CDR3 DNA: TGTGCCAGCAGCTTAGGCAGGGGCTATACCACAGATACGCAGTATTTT.

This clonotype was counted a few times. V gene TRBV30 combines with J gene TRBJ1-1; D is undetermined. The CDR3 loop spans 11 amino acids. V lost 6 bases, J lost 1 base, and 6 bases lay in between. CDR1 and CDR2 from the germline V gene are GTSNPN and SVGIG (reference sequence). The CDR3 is CACLKNTEAFF. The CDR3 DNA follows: TGTGCCTGTCTCAAGAACACTGAAGCTTTCTTT.

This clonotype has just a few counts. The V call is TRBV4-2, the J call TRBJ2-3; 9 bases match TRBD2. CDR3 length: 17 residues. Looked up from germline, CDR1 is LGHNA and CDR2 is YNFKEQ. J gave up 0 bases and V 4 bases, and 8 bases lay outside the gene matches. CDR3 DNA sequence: TGTGCCAGCAGCCCCAGGACTAGCGAGCCTAGCACAGATACGCAGTATTTT. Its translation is CASSPRTSEPSTDTQYF.

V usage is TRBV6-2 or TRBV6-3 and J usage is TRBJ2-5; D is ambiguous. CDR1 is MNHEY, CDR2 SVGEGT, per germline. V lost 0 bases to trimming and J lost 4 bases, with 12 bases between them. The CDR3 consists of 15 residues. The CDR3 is CASSYSTPMGETQYF. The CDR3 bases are TGTGCCAGCAGTTACTCTACTCCCATGGGAGAGACCCAGTACTTC.

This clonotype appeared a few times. CDR3 sequence: CASSQAGYTF. DNA of the CDR3: TGTGCCAGCAGCCAGGCGGGCTACACCTTC. The chain uses TRBV7-9 and TRBJ1-2; D uncertain. CDR1 SEHNR and CDR2 FQNEAQ come from the germline V gene (reference sequence). CDR3 length: 10 amino acids. V gave up 5 bases and J gave up 8 bases, with 6 bases separating them.

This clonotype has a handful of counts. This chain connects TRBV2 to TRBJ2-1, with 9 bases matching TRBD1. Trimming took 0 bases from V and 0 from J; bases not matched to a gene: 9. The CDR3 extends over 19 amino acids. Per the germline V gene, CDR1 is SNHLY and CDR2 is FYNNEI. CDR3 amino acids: CASSEAPGTGYSSYNEQFF. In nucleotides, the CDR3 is TGTGCCAGCAGTGAAGCCCCCGGGACAGGGTATAGCTCCTACAATGAGCAGTTCTTC.

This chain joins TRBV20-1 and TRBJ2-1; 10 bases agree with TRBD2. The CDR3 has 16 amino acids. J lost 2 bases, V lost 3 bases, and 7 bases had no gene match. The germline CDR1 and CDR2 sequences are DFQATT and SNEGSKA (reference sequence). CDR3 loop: CSASSGRTPPYNEQFF. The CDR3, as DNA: TGCAGTGCTAGTAGCGGGAGGACCCCCCCCTACAATGAGCAGTTCTTC.

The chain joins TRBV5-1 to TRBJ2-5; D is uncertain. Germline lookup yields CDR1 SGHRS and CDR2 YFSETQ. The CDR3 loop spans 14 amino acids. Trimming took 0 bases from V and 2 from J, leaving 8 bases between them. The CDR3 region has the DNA TGCGCCAGCAGCTTGGTACAAGAACAAGAGACCCAGTACTTC. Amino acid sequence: CASSLVQEQETQYF.

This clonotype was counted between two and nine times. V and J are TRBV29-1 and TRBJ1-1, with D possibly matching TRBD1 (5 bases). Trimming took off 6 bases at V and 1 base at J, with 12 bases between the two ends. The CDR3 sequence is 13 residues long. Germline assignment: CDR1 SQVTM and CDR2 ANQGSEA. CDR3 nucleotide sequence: TGCAGCGTGCCCCGGGGACCGAACACTGAAGCTTTCTTT. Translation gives CSVPRGPNTEAFF.

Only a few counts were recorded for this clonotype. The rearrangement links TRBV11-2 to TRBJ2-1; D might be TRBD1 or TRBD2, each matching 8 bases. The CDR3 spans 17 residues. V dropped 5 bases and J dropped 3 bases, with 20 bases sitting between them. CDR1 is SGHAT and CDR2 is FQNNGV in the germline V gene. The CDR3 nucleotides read TGTGCCAGCAGCCAGGGGGCAGCGGGAGAAGGCTACAATGAGCAGTTCTTC. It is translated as CASSQGAAGEGYNEQFF.

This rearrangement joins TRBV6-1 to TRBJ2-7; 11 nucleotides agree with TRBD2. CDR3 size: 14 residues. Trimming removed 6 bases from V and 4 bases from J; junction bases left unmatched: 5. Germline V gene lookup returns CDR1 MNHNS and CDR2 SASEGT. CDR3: CASRKLAGDYEQYF. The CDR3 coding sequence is TGTGCCAGCAGGAAACTAGCGGGGGATTACGAGCAGTACTTC.

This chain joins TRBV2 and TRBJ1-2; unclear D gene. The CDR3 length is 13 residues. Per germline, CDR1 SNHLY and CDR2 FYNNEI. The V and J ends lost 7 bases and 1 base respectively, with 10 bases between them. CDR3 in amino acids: CASTTFGNYGYTF. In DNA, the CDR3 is TGTGCCAGCACAACGTTCGGTAACTATGGCTACACCTTC.

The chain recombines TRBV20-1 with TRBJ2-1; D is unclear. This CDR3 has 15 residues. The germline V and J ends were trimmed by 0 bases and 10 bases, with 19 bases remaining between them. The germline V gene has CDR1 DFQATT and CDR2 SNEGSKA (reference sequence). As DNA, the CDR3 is TGCAGTGCTAGAGATTCGGCCAGGTTGGGTGAGGAGCAGTTCTTC. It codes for CSARDSARLGEEQFF.

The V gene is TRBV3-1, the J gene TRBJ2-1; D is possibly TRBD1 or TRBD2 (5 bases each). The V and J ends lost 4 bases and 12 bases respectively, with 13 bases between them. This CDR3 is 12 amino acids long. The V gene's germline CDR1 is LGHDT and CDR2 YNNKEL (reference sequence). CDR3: CASSLRPGPQFF. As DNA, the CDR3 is TGTGCCAGCAGCCTTCGTCCGGGACCGCAGTTCTTC.

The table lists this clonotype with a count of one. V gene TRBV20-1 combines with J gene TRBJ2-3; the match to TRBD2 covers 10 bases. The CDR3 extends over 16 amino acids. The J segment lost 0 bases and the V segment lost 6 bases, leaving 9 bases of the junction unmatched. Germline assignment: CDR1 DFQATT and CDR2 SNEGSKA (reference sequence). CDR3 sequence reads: CSAEGLARGSTDTQYF. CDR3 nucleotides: TGCAGTGCCGAGGGACTAGCGAGGGGGAGCACAGATACGCAGTATTTT.

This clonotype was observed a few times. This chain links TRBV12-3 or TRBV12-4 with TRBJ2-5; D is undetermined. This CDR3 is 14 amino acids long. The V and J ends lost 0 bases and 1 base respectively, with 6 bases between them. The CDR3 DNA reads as TGTGCCAGCAGTTTAGCGGCAGCCCAAGAGACCCAGTACTTC. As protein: CASSLAAAQETQYF.

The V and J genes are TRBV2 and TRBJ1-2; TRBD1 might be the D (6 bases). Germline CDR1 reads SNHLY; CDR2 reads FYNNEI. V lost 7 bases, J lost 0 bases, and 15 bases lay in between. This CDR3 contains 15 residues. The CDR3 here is CASKVRDTSNYGYTF. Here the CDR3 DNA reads TGTGCCAGCAAGGTACGGGACACTTCTAACTATGGCTACACCTTC.

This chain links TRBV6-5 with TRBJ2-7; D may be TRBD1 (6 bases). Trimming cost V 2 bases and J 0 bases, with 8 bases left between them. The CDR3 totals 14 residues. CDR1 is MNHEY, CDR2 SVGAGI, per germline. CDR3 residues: CASSYGRGSYEQYF. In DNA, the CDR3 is TGTGCCAGCAGTTACGGCAGGGGCTCCTACGAGCAGTACTTC.

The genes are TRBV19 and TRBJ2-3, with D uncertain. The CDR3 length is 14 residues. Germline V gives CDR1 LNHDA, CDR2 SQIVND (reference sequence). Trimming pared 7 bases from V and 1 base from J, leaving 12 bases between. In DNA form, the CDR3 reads TGTGCCAGTACGGTCTCTCTCGGCACAGATACGCAGTATTTT. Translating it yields CASTVSLGTDTQYF.

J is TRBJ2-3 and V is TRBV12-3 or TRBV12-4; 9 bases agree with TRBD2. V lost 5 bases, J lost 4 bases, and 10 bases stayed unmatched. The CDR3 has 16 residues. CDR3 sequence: CASSLERTSVSDTQYF. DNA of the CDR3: TGTGCCAGCAGTCTAGAACGGACTAGCGTTTCAGATACGCAGTATTTT.